This T cell receptor beta chain was captured by sequencing in a study of long-term antiretroviral therapy in people with HIV. Running of the v3.0 immunoSEQ assay took place at survey level. Libraries were prepared by immunoSEQ multiplex PCR; TCRdb keeps only in-frame clonotypes and omits some of them. The sample includes fewer than 30,000 clones, just under 85% of them seen just once. Among participants with HIV, every one received treatment in the United States. V lost 3 bases to trimming and J lost 2 bases, with 16 bases between them. Germline V gene sequence: CDR1 GTSNPN, CDR2 SVGIG (reference sequence). The CDR3 loop spans 15 amino acids.

The V gene is TRBV30, the J gene TRBJ1-1, with D possibly being TRBD1 (5 bases). This TCR was sampled from a man aged 25 to 40 with HIV. Source: unsorted PBMCs, taken 0.7 years before starting antiretroviral therapy. CDR3 residues: CAWSQSDRSNTEAFF. CDR3 bases: TGTGCCTGGAGCCAAAGTGACAGATCTAACACTGAAGCTTTCTTT.